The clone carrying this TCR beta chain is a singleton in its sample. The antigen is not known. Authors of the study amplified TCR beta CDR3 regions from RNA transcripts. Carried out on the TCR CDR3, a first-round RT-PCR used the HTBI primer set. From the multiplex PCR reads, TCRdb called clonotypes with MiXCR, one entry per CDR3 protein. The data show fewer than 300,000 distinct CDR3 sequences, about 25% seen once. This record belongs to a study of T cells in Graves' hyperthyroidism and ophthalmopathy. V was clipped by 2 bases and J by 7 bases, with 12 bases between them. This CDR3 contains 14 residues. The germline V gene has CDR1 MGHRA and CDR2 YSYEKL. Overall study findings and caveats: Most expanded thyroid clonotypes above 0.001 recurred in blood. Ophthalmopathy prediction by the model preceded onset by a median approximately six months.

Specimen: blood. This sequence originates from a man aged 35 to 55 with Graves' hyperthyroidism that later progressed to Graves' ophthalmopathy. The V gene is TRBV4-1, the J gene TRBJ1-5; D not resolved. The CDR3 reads CASSQTKLDQPQHF. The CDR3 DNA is TGCGCCAGCAGCCAAACCAAGCTAGACCAGCCCCAGCATTTT.